These 25 T cell receptor beta chains came from one sample sequenced in a study of blood T cell repertoires in COVID-19. Repertoires were generated with immunoSEQ multiplex PCR, while TCRdb's copy carries only in-frame clones and drops some. The repertoire consists of approximately 170,000 clones, with under 90% occurring once and the leading ten covering approximately 2%. Sequenced sample: peripheral blood. These receptors were collected from a woman aged 80 or over with acute or convalescent COVID-19.

This clone was counted between two and nine times. The gene calls are TRBV10-3 and TRBJ2-2; 7 bases map to TRBD1. Germline V gene sequence: CDR1 ENHRY, CDR2 SYGVKD. The V and J ends lost 2 bases and 7 bases, in that order; junction bases with no gene match: 7. The CDR3 has 15 residues. The CDR3 bases are TGTGCCATCAGTGAGCCAGGGGGAACGGGCGGGGAGCTGTTTTTT. It translates to CAISEPGGTGGELFF.

The chain has TRBV5-4 and TRBJ2-7; the match to TRBD1 covers 7 bases. There are 14 residues in the CDR3. In germline, CDR1 is SGHNT, CDR2 YYREEE (reference sequence). The V gene end was trimmed by 4 bases and the J gene end by 4 bases; junction bases not matched to a gene: 8. CDR3 DNA sequence: TGTGCCAGCAGCGTCGACAGGGTGGCGTACGAGCAGTACTTC. This translates into CASSVDRVAYEQYF. The whole variable domain, remainder taken from reference TRBV5-4 and TRBJ2-7, is ETGVTQSPTHLIKTRGQQVTLRCSSQSGHNTVSWYQQALGQGPQFIFQYYREEENGRGNFPPRFSGLQFPNYSSELNVNALELDDSALYLCASSVDRVAYEQYFGPGTRLTVT.

The chain links TRBV5-1 to TRBJ1-5, with D tentatively TRBD1 (6 bases). The V end lost 4 bases, the J end lost 9 bases, and 17 bases lay between the germline ends. This CDR3 comprises 14 residues. The germline V gene encodes CDR1 SGHRS and CDR2 YFSETQ. The CDR3 nucleotides read TGCGCCAGCAGCGCGGACAGCGACGCGGTGCCCCAGCATTTT. Translating it yields CASSADSDAVPQHF.

The gene calls are TRBV27 and TRBJ1-1; the D is unclear. The CDR3 is 14 amino acids. Germline CDR1 and CDR2: MNHEY and SMNVEV (reference sequence). V gave up 4 bases and J gave up 0 bases, with 9 bases separating them. Written as DNA, the CDR3 is TGTGCCAGCAGTTCCCATCAAATGAACACTGAAGCTTTCTTT. Its translation: CASSSHQMNTEAFF.

With regard to this clone: Sequence at one end of the junction differs from germline and may be a read error. The rearrangement links TRBV29-1 to TRBJ1-1; D not resolved. Looked up from germline, CDR1 is SQVTM and CDR2 is ANQGSEA. The CDR3 has 11 residues. DNA for the CDR3: TGCAGCGTTAAAGACGGCACTGAAGCTTTCTTT. This sequence encodes CSVKDGTEAFF.

The gene calls are TRBV6-5 and TRBJ1-4; D perhaps matches TRBD1 (6 bases). Germline values: CDR1 MNHEY, CDR2 SVGAGI. V dropped 6 bases and J dropped 4 bases, with 12 bases sitting between them. This CDR3 has 14 residues. The CDR3 loop reads CASRMDSDNEKLFF. The CDR3 coding sequence is TGTGCCAGCAGAATGGACAGCGATAATGAAAAACTGTTTTTT.

The genes are TRBV5-1 and TRBJ2-7, with 7 positions matching TRBD1. Germline V gene lookup returns CDR1 SGHRS and CDR2 YFSETQ. This CDR3 spans 15 amino acids. J gave up 2 bases and V 4 bases, and 9 bases lay outside the gene matches. As DNA, the CDR3 is TGCGCCAGCAGCCCCAGGACAGGTAAAACCTACGAGCAGTACTTC. As protein: CASSPRTGKTYEQYF.

The chain couples TRBV11-2 to TRBJ1-6; TRBD1 aligns across 7 bases. The CDR3 contains 19 residues. V dropped 5 bases and J dropped 4; count of bases not matched to a gene: 17. The germline CDR1 and CDR2 sequences are SGHAT and FQNNGV. CDR3 protein: CASSARDSGTTYYNSPLHF. CDR3 DNA sequence: TGTGCCAGCAGCGCGCGGGACAGCGGAACGACATATTATAATTCACCCCTCCACTTT.

The gene calls are TRBV6-5 and TRBJ1-1; D possibly corresponds to TRBD1 (5 bases). V gave up 7 bases and J gave up 10 bases, with 13 bases separating them. Germline CDR1 is MNHEY and CDR2 is SVGAGI. The CDR3 runs to 11 residues. CDR3 protein: CASTAGRTAFF. Written as DNA, the CDR3 is TGTGCCAGCACTGCAGGGAGGACAGCTTTCTTT.

Only a few counts were recorded for this clone. The V and J genes are TRBV5-6 and TRBJ2-3; D is ambiguous. Trimming removed 3 bases from V and 8 bases from J, with 10 bases in between. This CDR3 has 12 amino acids. Germline values: CDR1 SGHDT, CDR2 YYEEEE. This CDR3 is CASSSLVGTQYF. Written as DNA, the CDR3 is TGTGCCAGCAGCTCGTTAGTTGGTACGCAGTATTTT.

V usage is TRBV6-2 or TRBV6-3 and J usage is TRBJ2-1; D is unresolved. The ends were cut back, 2 bases at V and 2 bases at J, with 10 bases in the middle. The CDR3 spans 15 residues. Germline CDR1 and CDR2: MNHEY and SVGEGT. This CDR3 reads CASSYPPGTYNEQFF. The CDR3, as DNA: TGTGCCAGCAGTTACCCCCCAGGAACCTACAATGAGCAGTTCTTC.

The rearrangement uses TRBV29-1 and TRBJ2-1; D unclear. CDR1 is SQVTM, CDR2 ANQGSEA, per germline. The length of the CDR3 is 12 residues. V was clipped by 2 bases and J by 5 bases, with 7 bases between them. Written as DNA, the CDR3 is TGCAGCGTTGAATGGGCCAACAATGAGCAGTTCTTC. Translating it yields CSVEWANNEQFF.

The chain carries TRBV19 and TRBJ2-4; D is perhaps TRBD2 (8 bases). The germline CDR1 and CDR2 sequences are LNHDA and SQIVND (reference sequence). V was clipped by 4 bases and J by 2 bases, with 15 bases between them. CDR3 length equals 16 residues. CDR3 in amino acids: CASSTSGGGSKNIQYF. The DNA of the CDR3 is TGTGCCAGTAGTACCTCGGGAGGGGGCTCCAAAAACATTCAGTACTTC.

This clone appeared a few times. The chain links TRBV30 to TRBJ2-7; possible D gene TRBD2, 6 bases. V lost 3 bases and J 5 bases, leaving 17 bases between the germline ends. Germline V CDR1 and CDR2: GTSNPN, SVGIG (reference sequence). CDR3 size: 14 residues. Here the CDR3 DNA reads TGTGCCTGGAGGGGGGGAGAGGGGTTCCACGAGCAGTACTTC. This codes for CAWRGGEGFHEQYF.

This rearrangement joins TRBV6-5 to TRBJ2-3; TRBD2 agrees at 8 bases. From germline, CDR1 is MNHEY and CDR2 SVGAGI. The ends lost 0 bases at V and 5 bases at J; junction bases unmatched: 7. CDR3 length equals 16 residues. The chain's CDR3 is CASSYSPGLGGDTQYF. Here the CDR3 DNA reads TGTGCCAGCAGTTACTCGCCGGGACTAGGGGGAGATACGCAGTATTTT.

The chain combines TRBV5-5 with TRBJ1-5; maybe TRBD1 (6 bases). CDR1 is SGHKS, CDR2 YYEKEE, per germline (reference sequence). The CDR3 sequence is 19 residues long. V gave up 7 bases and J gave up 0 bases, with 26 bases separating them. The DNA of the CDR3 is TGTGCCAGCTCCCAGCTCCTCGAGGACAGAGAGAATAGCAATCAGCCCCAGCATTTT. It yields the protein CASSQLLEDRENSNQPQHF.

Regarding this clone: Different DNA sequences within this sample yield the same CDR3. Here the CDR3 reads CASSLGQNTEAFF. As DNA, the CDR3 is TGTGCCAGCAGTTTGGGACAGAACACTGAAGCTTTCTTT. The J gene is TRBJ1-1, the V gene TRBV12-3 or TRBV12-4; a weak D match, TRBD1 (6 bases). V gave up 3 bases and J gave up 1 base, with 6 bases separating them. CDR3 length: 13 amino acids.

This clone has only one observation. The CDR3, as DNA: TGTGCCAGCAGCCCACGGGACAGGGCCTCCTACGAGCAGTACTTC. This codes for CASSPRDRASYEQYF. The genes are TRBV7-9 and TRBJ2-7; 9 nucleotides align to TRBD1. Germline-derived CDR1 and CDR2 are SEHNR and FQNEAQ (reference sequence). J gave up 0 bases and V 5 bases, and 5 bases lay outside the gene matches. The CDR3 contains 15 residues.

The V gene is TRBV9, the J gene TRBJ1-2, with a tentative D call TRBD1 (5 bases). The V end was cut by 0 bases, the J end by 7 bases, with 10 bases between. The CDR3 length is 13 residues. Germline V gene lookup returns CDR1 SGDLS and CDR2 YYNGEE. CDR3 coding DNA: TGTGCCAGCAGCGTAGCAGGGTGGGGTGGCTACACCTTC. This gives the protein CASSVAGWGGYTF.

This clone was detected once. The chain has TRBV10-3 and TRBJ1-1, with 10 bases matching TRBD1. Germline values: CDR1 ENHRY, CDR2 SYGVKD. This CDR3 comprises 17 residues. Losses at the gene ends were 4 bases for V and 1 base for J; bases not matched to a gene: 9. CDR3 in DNA: TGTGCCATCAGTGGAAATGACAGGGGGCACCGGAACACTGAAGCTTTCTTT. It encodes CAISGNDRGHRNTEAFF.

This rearrangement joins TRBV12-5 to TRBJ2-7; no reliable D call. V dropped 0 bases and J dropped 1 base, with 13 bases sitting between them. The CDR3 is 16 amino acids. Germline V lookup: CDR1 LGHNT, CDR2 FRNRAP. The CDR3, as DNA: TGTGCTAGTGGTTTGGTAGCTAATTTCGGGTCCTACGAGCAGTACTTC. Translation: CASGLVANFGSYEQYF.

V is TRBV10-3 and J is TRBJ1-3; D possibly corresponds to TRBD1 (5 bases). CDR3 length: 13 amino acids. The germline V gene has CDR1 ENHRY and CDR2 SYGVKD. With 11 bases removed from V and 1 base from J, the gap between germline ends came to 12 bases. CDR3 coding DNA: TGTGCCTCCACGGGGACTTCTGGAAACACCATATATTTT. Translating it yields CASTGTSGNTIYF.

CDR3 nucleotides: TGCGCCAGCAGCGCCAGGACTAGCTCCACCGGGGAGCTGTTTTTT. Protein: CASSARTSSTGELFF. The rearrangement links TRBV5-1 to TRBJ2-2; 8 bases agree with TRBD2. The CDR3 runs 15 residues. Germline V CDR1 and CDR2: SGHRS, YFSETQ. With V trimmed by 4 bases and J by 4 bases, 6 bases remained unmatched. The full variable domain, rest sourced from reference TRBV5-1 and TRBJ2-2, is KAGVTQTPRYLIKTRGQQVTLSCSPISGHRSVSWYQQTPGQGLQFLFEYFSETQRNKGNFPGRFSGRQFSNSRSEMNVSTLELGDSALYLCASSARTSSTGELFFGEGSRLTVL.

A note on this clone: The same CDR3 also results from other DNA sequences found in this sample. The V and J genes are TRBV7-2 and TRBJ2-1; 8 nucleotides align to TRBD2. The V and J ends lost 3 bases and 0 bases, in that order; junction bases with no gene match: 4. Germline assignment: CDR1 SGHTA and CDR2 FQGNSA. The CDR3 runs 16 residues. This CDR3 reads CASSLESGGSYNEQFF. The CDR3 DNA reads as TGTGCCAGCAGCTTGGAGAGCGGGGGCTCCTACAATGAGCAGTTCTTC.

The rearrangement links TRBV7-2 to TRBJ2-7; tentatively, D is TRBD2 (6 bases). Trimming stripped 5 bases from V and 2 bases from J, with 16 bases between. This CDR3 is built from 15 residues. Germline V gives CDR1 SGHTA, CDR2 FQGNSA. The CDR3 DNA reads as TGTGCCAGCAGCGTGCAGGCTGCGGGAACCTACGAGCAGTACTTC. Translating gives CASSVQAAGTYEQYF.